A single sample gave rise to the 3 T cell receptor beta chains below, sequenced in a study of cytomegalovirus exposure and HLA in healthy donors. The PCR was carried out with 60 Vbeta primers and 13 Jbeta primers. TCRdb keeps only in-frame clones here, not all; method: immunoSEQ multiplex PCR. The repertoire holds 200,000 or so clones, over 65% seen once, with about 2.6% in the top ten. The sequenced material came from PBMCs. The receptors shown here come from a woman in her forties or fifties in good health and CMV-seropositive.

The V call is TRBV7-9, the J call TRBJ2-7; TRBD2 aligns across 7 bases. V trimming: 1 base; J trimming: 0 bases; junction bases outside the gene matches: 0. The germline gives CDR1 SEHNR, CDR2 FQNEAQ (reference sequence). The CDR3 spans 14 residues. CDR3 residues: CASSLVAGSYEQYF. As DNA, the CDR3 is TGTGCCAGCAGCTTAGTAGCGGGCTCCTACGAGCAGTACTTC.

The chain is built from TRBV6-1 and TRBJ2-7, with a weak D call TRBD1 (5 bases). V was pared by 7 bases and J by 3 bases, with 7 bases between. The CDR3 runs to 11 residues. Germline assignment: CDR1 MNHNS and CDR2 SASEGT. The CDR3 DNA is TGTGCCAGCACGGACAACTACGAGCAGTACTTC. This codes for CASTDNYEQYF.

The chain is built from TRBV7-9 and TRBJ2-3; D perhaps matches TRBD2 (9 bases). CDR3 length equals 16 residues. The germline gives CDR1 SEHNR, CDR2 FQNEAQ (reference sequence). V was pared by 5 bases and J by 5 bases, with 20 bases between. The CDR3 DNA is TGTGCCAGCAGCCCAGGGGGCGGGGGGGCAGGAGATACGCAGTATTTT. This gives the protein CASSPGGGGAGDTQYF.